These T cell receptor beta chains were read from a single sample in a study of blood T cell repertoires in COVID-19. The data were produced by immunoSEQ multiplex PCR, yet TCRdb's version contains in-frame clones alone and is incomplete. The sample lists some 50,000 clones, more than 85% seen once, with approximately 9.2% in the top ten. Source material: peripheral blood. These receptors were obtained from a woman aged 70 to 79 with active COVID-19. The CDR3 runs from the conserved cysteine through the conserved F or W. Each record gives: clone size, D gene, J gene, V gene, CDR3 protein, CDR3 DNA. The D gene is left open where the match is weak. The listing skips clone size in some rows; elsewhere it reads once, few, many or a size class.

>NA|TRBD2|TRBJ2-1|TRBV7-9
CASSRFGLADYNEQFF
TGTGCCAGCAGCCGCTTCGGACTAGCGGACTACAATGAGCAGTTCTTC
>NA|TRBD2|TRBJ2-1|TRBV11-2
CASSSERTSGSYNEQFF
TGTGCCAGCAGCTCAGAGAGGACTAGCGGATCCTACAATGAGCAGTTCTTC
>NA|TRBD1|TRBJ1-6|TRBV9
CASSPGQGDSPLHF
TGTGCCAGCAGCCCAGGACAGGGGGATTCACCCCTCCACTTT
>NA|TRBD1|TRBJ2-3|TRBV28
CASSLSAGGSDTQYF
TGTGCCAGCAGTTTATCGGCAGGGGGCTCAGATACGCAGTATTTT
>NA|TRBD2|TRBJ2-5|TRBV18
CASSPLGGSHETQYF
TGTGCCAGCTCACCCCTAGGCGGGAGCCACGAGACCCAGTACTTC
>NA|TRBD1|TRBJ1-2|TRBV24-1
CATSDLGDSNGYTF
TGTGCCACCAGTGATTTGGGGGACAGCAATGGCTACACCTTC
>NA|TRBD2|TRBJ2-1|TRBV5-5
CASSAHSTSGNEQFF
TGTGCCAGCAGCGCTCATAGCACTAGCGGCAATGAGCAGTTCTTC
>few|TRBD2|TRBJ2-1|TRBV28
CASRKAGYNEQFF
TGTGCCAGCAGAAAAGCGGGGTACAATGAGCAGTTCTTC
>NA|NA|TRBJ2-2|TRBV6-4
CASSGAGQSNTGELFF
TGTGCCAGCAGTGGAGCGGGACAATCGAACACCGGGGAGCTGTTTTTT
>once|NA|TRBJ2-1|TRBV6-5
CASRTDYNEQFF
TGTGCCAGCAGGACAGACTACAATGAGCAGTTCTTC
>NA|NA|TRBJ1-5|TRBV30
CAWSVTGRNQPQHF
TGTGCCTGGAGTGTTACAGGGCGGAATCAGCCCCAGCATTTT
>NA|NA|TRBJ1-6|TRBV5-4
CASSLSRSYNSPLHF
TGTGCCAGCAGCTTGTCGAGGTCCTATAATTCACCCCTCCACTTT
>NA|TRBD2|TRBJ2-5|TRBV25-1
CASITYGVAGEVETQYF
TGTGCCAGCATCACATACGGAGTAGCGGGAGAGGTAGAGACCCAGTACTTC
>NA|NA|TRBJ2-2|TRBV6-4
CASSDSPGSSGELFF
TGTGCCAGCAGTGACTCGCCGGGATCGAGCGGGGAGCTGTTTTTT
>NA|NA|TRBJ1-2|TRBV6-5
CASIGANYGYTF
TGTGCCAGTATAGGAGCTAACTATGGCTACACCTTC
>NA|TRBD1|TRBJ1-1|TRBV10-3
CAIRGTGENTEAFF
TGTGCCATCAGGGGGACAGGGGAAAACACTGAAGCTTTCTTT
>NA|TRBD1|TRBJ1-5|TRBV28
CASSLSARDRGGTQPQHF
TGTGCCAGCAGCTTGTCCGCCAGGGACAGGGGCGGGACTCAGCCCCAGCATTTT
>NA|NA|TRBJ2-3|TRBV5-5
CASSSEGSDTQYF
TGTGCCAGCAGCTCGGAGGGGTCAGATACGCAGTATTTT
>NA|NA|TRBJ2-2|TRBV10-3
CASTGYRDTGELFF
TGTGCCAGTACAGGGTACAGGGACACCGGGGAGCTGTTTTTT
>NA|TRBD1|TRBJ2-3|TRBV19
CASMDSRDRASDTQYF
TGTGCCAGTATGGATTCCCGGGACAGGGCCTCAGATACGCAGTATTTT
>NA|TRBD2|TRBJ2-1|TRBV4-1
CASSSTLAEKQFF
TGCGCCAGCAGCTCAACGCTAGCGGAAAAGCAGTTCTTC
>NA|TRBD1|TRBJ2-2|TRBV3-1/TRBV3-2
CASSQETGRTGELFF
TGTGCCAGCAGCCAAGAGACAGGGAGAACCGGGGAGCTGTTTTTT
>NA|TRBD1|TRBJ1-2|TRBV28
CASRAGQGSYGYTF
TGTGCCAGCAGGGCGGGACAGGGCTCCTATGGCTACACCTTC
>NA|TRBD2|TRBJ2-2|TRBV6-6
CASSYSGVRRELFF
TGTGCCAGCAGTTACAGCGGGGTCCGTAGGGAGCTGTTTTTT
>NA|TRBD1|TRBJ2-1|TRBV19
CASSRFGTGPYNEQFF
TGTGCCAGTAGTAGGTTCGGGACAGGGCCCTACAATGAGCAGTTCTTC
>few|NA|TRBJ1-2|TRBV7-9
CASSPRAGAPNKNGYTF
TGTGCCAGCAGCCCCCGGGCAGGGGCCCCGAATAAGAATGGCTACACCTTC
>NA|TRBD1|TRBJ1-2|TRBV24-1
CATSDSRGHGYTF
TGTGCCACCAGTGATTCCAGGGGGCATGGCTACACCTTC
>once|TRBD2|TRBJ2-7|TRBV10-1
CASRGKDGLAGSPPGYF
TGCGCCAGCAGGGGAAAGGATGGACTAGCGGGTTCCCCTCCGGGGTACTTC
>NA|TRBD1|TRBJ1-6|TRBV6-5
CASIVTGASSPLHF
TGTGCCAGCATTGTGACAGGGGCGTCCTCACCCCTCCACTTT
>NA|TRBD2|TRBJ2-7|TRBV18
CASSLFLAASSYEQYF
TGTGCCAGCTCCCTTTTTCTAGCGGCTAGCTCCTACGAGCAGTACTTC
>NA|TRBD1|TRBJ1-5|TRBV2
CASTRTGAGGQPQHF
TGTGCCAGCACTCGGACAGGGGCCGGCGGCCAGCCCCAGCATTTT
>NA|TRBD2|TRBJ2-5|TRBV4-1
CASSLGLAGVEKTQYF
TGCGCCAGCAGCCTGGGACTAGCGGGAGTGGAGAAGACCCAGTACTTC
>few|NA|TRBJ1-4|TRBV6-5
CASSYWGGGILFF
TGTGCCAGCAGTTACTGGGGGGGAGGGATCCTGTTTTTT
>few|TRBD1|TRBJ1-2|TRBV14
CASSPGQLNYGYTF
TGTGCCAGCAGCCCGGGACAGCTTAATTATGGCTACACCTTC
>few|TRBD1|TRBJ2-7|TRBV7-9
CAIVGSRDRGMYEQYF
TGTGCCATTGTTGGGTCCCGGGACAGGGGGATGTACGAGCAGTACTTC
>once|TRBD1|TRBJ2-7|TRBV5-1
CASSLSGQTYEQYF
TGCGCCAGCAGCTTGTCGGGACAGACCTACGAGCAGTACTTC
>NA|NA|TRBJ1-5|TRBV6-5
CASSYDRNQPQHF
TGTGCCAGCAGTTATGACAGGAATCAGCCCCAGCATTTT
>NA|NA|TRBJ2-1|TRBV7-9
CASSLRGRGEQFF
TGTGCCAGCAGCTTAAGGGGGCGGGGAGAGCAGTTCTTC
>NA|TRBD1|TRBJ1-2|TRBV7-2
CASSPDREDYYGYTF
TGTGCCAGCAGCCCCGACAGGGAAGACTACTATGGCTACACCTTC
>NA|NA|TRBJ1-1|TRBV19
CASSIDLRGTEAFF
TGTGCCAGTAGTATAGATCTCAGGGGTACTGAAGCTTTCTTT
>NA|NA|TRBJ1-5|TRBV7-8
CASSSFRGDQPQHF
TGTGCCAGCAGCTCGTTTCGGGGTGATCAGCCCCAGCATTTT
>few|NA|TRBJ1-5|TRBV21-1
CASSKGGLQGGNQPQHF
TGTGCCAGCAGCAAAGGTGGTCTACAGGGAGGCAATCAGCCCCAGCATTTT
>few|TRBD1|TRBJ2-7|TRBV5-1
CASSPTGAYEQYF
TGCGCCAGCAGCCCGACAGGGGCCTACGAGCAGTACTTC
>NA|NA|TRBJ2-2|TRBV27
CASSLVREDGELFF
TGTGCCAGCAGTTTGGTCAGGGAGGACGGGGAGCTGTTTTTT
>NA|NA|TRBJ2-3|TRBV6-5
CASISGLGTDTQYF
TGTGCCAGCATCTCGGGACTGGGCACAGATACGCAGTATTTT
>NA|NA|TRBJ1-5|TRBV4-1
CASSQEGAGGQPQHF
TGCGCCAGCAGCCAAGAGGGGGCTGGGGGTCAGCCCCAGCATTTT
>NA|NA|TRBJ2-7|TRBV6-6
CASSSGRVPFYEQYF
TGTGCCAGCAGTTCCGGCCGGGTCCCCTTCTACGAGCAGTACTTC
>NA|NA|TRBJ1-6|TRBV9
CASSPRGGYSPLHF
TGTGCCAGCAGCCCCAGGGGAGGGTATTCACCCCTCCACTTT
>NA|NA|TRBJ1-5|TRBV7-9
CASSLAGRAHQPQHF
TGTGCCAGCAGCTTAGCCGGCAGGGCGCATCAGCCCCAGCATTTT
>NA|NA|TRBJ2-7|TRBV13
CASSPDRYEQYF
TGTGCCAGCAGCCCGGACAGATACGAGCAGTACTTC